This T cell receptor (beta chain) was obtained from a study of shared clonotypes between healthy human individuals. In the study overall: Per donor, CD8 memory used one plate, CD8 naive used two, CD4 memory used three and CD4 naive used three.

Generated by immunoSEQ multiplex PCR, the TCRdb table keeps only in-frame clones and is missing some. The sample holds around 510,000 clones; roughly 95% are singletons and the top ten take 0.05% to 0.08%. Naive CD45RA+ and memory CD45RA-negative subsets were split from CD4+ cells. Study conclusions and caveats: Relative to memory subsets, naive subsets generally showed larger estimated richness.

About this clone itself: Antigen unknown.

Germline V gene sequence: CDR1 MNHEY, CDR2 SVGAGI. The ends were cut back, 5 bases at V and 7 bases at J, with 21 bases in the middle. This CDR3 has 15 amino acids. The sequenced material came from naive CD4+ T cells sorted from blood. The subset denotes: CD45RA+ positively selected. The chain is built from TRBV6-5 and TRBJ2-7, with no clear D. The TCR sequence derives from a woman between 25 and 40 years old in good health. DNA of the CDR3: TGTGCCAGCAGTCCGGGTCAAGTTAGATACGCGGAGCAGTACTTC. Translated: CASSPGQVRYAEQYF.